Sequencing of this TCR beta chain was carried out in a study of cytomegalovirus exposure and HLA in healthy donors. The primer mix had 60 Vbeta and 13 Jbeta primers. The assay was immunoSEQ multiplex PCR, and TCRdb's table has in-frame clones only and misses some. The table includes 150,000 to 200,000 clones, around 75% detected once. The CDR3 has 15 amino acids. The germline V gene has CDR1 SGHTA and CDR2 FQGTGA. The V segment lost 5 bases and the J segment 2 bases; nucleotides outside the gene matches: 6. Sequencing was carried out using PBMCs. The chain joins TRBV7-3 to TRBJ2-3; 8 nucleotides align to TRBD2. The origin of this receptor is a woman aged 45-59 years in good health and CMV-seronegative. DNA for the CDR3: TGTGCCAGCAGCCCAGTAGCGGGAACCACAGATACGCAGTATTTT. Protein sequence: CASSPVAGTTDTQYF.